The entry that follows covers one T cell receptor beta chain sequence. The sample comes from a study of blood T cells in healthy people across ages. Germline V lookup: CDR1 DFQATT, CDR2 SNEGSKA (reference sequence). This CDR3 has 16 residues. It was with a sample-barcoded 5' primer and a J-beta primer mix that a second PCR of about 7 to 12 cycles was run. Researchers report that a template-switch adaptor with 12 random nucleotides tagged each cDNA molecule. TCRdb recomputed calls from the 5' RACE reads with MiXCR, one row per CDR3 protein. Of about 2 million distinct CDR3 sequences listed, just under 50% were seen once; the top ten hold roughly 2.1%.

The chain couples TRBV20-1 to TRBJ2-4; D may match TRBD1 or TRBD2 (5 bases each). Gene TRBJ2-5 matches the end of the DNA better, so the J call may be wrong. This clonotype was obtained from a woman aged 40 to 50 in good health. Sample: blood. The DNA for the CDR3 is TGCAGTGCTCGGACGCCTGCAGGGACGGGCCAAGAGACCCAGTACTTC. Protein: CSARTPAGTGQETQYF.